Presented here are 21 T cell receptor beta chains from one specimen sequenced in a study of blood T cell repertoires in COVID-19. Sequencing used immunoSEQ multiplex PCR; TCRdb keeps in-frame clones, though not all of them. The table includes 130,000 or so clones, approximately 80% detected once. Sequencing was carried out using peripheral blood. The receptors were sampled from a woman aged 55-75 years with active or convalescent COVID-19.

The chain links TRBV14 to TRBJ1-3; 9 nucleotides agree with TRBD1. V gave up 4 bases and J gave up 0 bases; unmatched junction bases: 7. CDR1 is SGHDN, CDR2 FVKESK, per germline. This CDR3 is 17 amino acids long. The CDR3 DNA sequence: TGTGCCAGCAGCCCCCGACAGGGGGATAACTCTGGAAACACCATATATTTT. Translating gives CASSPRQGDNSGNTIYF. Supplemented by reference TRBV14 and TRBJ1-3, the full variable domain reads EAGVTQFPSHSVIEKGQTVTLRCDPISGHDNLYWYRRVMGKEIKFLLHFVKESKQDESGMPNNRFLAERTGGTYSTLKVQPAELEDSGVYFCASSPRQGDNSGNTIYFGEGSWLTVV.

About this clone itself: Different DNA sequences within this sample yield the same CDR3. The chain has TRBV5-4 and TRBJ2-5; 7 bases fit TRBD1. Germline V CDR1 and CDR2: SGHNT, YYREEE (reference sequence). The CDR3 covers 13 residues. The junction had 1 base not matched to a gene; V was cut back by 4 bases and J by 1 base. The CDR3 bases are TGTGCCAGCAGCCGGGACAGCCAAGAGACCCAGTACTTC. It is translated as CASSRDSQETQYF.

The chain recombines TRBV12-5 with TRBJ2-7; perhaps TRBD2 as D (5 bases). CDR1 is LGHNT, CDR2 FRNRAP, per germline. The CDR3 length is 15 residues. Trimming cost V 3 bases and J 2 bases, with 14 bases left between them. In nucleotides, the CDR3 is TGTGCTAGTGGTTTTCTTAGACTATTCCCCTACGAGCAGTACGTC. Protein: CASGFLRLFPYEQYV.

The CDR3 protein is CASSPTNTGELFF. The CDR3 nucleotides are TGTGCCAGCAGCCCTACCAACACCGGGGAGCTGTTTTTT. The V call is TRBV3-1 (or the pseudogene TRBV3-2), the J call TRBJ2-2; no clear D. V was shortened by 4 bases and J by 2 bases, with 5 bases between the two germline ends. Germline V gene data show CDR1 as LGHDT and CDR2 as YNNKEL (reference sequence). This CDR3 contains 13 residues.

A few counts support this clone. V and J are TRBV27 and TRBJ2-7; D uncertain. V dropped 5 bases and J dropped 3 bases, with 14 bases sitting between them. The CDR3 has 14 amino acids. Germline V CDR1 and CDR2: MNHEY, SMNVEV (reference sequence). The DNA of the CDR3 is TGTGCCAGCAGTCCCTACGTAGGCGGCTACGAGCAGTACTTC. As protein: CASSPYVGGYEQYF.

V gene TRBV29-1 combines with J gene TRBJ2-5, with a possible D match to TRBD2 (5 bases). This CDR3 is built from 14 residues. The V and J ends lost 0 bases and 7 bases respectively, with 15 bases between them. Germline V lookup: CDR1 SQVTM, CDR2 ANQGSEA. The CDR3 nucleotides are TGCAGCGTTGAAGACCCCACGAGGGCGGGGACCCAGTACTTC. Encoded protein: CSVEDPTRAGTQYF.

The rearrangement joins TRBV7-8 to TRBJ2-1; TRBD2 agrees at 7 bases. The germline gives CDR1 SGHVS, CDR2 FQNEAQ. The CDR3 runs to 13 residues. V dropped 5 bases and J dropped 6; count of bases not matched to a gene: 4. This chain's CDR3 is CASSPGTINEQFF. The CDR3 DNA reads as TGTGCCAGCAGCCCCGGGACTATCAATGAGCAGTTCTTC.

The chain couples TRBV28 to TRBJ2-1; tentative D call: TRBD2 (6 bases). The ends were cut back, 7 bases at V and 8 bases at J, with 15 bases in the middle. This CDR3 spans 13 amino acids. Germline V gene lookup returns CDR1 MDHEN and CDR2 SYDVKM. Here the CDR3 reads CASTIAVRDEQFF. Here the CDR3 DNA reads TGTGCCAGCACCATAGCGGTCCGGGATGAGCAGTTCTTC.

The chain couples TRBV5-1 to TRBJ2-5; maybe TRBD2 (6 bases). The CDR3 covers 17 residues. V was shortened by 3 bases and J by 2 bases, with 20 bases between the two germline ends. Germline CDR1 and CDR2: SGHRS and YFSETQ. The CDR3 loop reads CASSWGRSMRLQETQYF. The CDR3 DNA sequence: TGCGCCAGCAGCTGGGGGAGGTCTATGCGGCTACAAGAGACCCAGTACTTC.

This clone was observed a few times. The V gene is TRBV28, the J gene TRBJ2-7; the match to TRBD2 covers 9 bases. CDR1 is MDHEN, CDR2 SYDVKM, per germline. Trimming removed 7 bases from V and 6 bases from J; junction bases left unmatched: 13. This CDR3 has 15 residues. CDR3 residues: CASNPLSGSFLEQYF. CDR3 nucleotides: TGTGCCAGCAATCCCCTTAGCGGGAGTTTCCTCGAGCAGTACTTC.

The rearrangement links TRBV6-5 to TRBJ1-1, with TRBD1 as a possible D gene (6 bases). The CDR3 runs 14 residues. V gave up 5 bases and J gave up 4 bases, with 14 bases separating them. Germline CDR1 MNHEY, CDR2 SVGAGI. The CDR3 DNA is TGTGCCAGCAGTCGGACAGTGGGCGGCACTGAAGCTTTCTTT. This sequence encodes CASSRTVGGTEAFF.

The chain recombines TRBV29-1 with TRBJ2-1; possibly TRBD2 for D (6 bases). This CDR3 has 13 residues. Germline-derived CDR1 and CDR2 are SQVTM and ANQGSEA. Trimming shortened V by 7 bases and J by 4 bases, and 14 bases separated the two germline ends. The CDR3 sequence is CSALTGAYNEQFF. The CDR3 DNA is TGCAGCGCGCTGACGGGAGCTTACAATGAGCAGTTCTTC.

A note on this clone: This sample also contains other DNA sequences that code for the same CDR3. The CDR3 sequence: CASSLAGGETQYF. The CDR3 region has the DNA TGTGCCAGCAGCTTAGCGGGGGGAGAGACCCAGTACTTC. V is TRBV5-4 and J is TRBJ2-5, with 9 bases identical to TRBD2. Germline CDR1 is SGHNT and CDR2 is YYREEE (reference sequence). V was clipped by 2 bases and J by 4 bases; unmatched bases: 0. The length of the CDR3 is 13 residues.

The DNA for the CDR3 is TGTGCCAGCAGTTCTTTGCGGACTAGCGGGACTACGCAGTATTTT. It yields the protein CASSSLRTSGTTQYF. The V gene is TRBV28, the J gene TRBJ2-3; 12 bases match TRBD2. With V trimmed by 4 bases and J by 8 bases, 7 bases remained unmatched. The CDR3 extends over 15 amino acids. Germline values: CDR1 MDHEN, CDR2 SYDVKM.

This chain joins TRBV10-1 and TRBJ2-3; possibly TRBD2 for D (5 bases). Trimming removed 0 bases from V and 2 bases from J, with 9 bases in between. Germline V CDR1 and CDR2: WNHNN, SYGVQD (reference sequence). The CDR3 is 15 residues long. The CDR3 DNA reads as TGCGCCAGCAGTGAGTCGAGGGCAGTCACAGATACGCAGTATTTT. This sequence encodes CASSESRAVTDTQYF.

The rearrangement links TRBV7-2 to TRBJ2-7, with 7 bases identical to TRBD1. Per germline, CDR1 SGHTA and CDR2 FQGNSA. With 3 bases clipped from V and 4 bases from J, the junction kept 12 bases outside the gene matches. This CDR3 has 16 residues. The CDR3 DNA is TGTGCCAGCAGCTTCAGACAGGGTGGCTTGTTGTACGAGCAGTACTTC. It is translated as CASSFRQGGLLYEQYF.

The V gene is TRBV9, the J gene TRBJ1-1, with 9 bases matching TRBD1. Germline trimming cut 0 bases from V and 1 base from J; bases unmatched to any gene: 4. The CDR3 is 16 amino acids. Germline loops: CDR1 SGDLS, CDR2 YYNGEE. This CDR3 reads CASSVGGQGKNTEAFF. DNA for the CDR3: TGTGCCAGCAGCGTAGGGGGACAGGGAAAGAACACTGAAGCTTTCTTT.

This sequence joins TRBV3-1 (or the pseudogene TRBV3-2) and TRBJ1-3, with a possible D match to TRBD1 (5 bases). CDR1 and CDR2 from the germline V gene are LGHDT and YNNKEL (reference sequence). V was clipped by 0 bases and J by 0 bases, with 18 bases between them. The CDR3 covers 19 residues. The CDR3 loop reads CASSQELEGSHHSGNTIYF. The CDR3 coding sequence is TGTGCCAGCAGCCAAGAATTGGAGGGGTCCCACCACTCTGGAAACACCATATATTTT.

CDR3 residues: CASSLQGGDNEQFF. The DNA of the CDR3 is TGTGCCAGCAGCTTACAGGGAGGGGACAATGAGCAGTTCTTC. The V call is TRBV2, the J call TRBJ2-1; tentatively, D is TRBD2 (7 bases). Trimming stripped 6 bases from V and 5 bases from J, with 14 bases between. The CDR3 covers 14 residues. In germline, CDR1 is SNHLY, CDR2 FYNNEI.

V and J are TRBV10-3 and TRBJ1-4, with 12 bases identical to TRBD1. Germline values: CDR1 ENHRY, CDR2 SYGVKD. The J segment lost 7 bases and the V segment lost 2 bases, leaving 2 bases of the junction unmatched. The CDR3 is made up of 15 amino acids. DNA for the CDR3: TGTGCCATCAGTGAGGGGACAGGGGGCCTTGAAAAACTGTTTTTT. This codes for CAISEGTGGLEKLFF.

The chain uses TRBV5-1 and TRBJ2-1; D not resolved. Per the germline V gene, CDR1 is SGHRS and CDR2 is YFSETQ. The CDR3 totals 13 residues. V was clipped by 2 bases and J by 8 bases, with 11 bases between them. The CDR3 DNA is TGCGCCAGCAGCTTCTATAGTGGTTATGAGCAGTTCTTC. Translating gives CASSFYSGYEQFF.